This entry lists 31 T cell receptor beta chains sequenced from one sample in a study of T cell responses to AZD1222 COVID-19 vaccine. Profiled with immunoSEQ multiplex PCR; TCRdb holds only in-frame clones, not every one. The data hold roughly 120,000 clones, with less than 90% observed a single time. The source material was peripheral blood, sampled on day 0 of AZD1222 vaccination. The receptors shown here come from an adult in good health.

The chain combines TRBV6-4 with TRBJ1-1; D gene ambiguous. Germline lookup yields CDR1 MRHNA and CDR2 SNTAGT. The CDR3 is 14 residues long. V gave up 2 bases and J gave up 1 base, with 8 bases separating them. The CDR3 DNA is TGTGCCAGCAGTGACAACAGCCGGAACACTGAAGCTTTCTTT. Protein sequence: CASSDNSRNTEAFF.

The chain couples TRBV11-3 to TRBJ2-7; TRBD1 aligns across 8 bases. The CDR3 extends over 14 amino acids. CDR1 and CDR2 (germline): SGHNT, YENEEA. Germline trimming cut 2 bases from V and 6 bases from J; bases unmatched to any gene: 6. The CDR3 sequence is CASSLQGQGGEQYF. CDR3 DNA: TGTGCCAGCAGCTTACAAGGACAGGGAGGCGAGCAGTACTTC.

The CDR3 region is CASSVGNNYEQYF. Written as DNA, the CDR3 is TGTGCCAGCAGCGTCGGGAACAACTACGAGCAGTACTTC. The chain uses TRBV11-3 and TRBJ2-7; TRBD2 might be the D (5 bases). The CDR3 is 13 amino acids. Germline V lookup: CDR1 SGHNT, CDR2 YENEEA. Trimming stripped 5 bases from V and 3 bases from J, with 11 bases between. The full variable domain, in which reference TRBV11-3 and TRBJ2-7 provide the parts outside the CDR3, is EAGVVQSPRYKIIEKKQPVAFWCNPISGHNTLYWYLQNLGQGPELLIRYENEEAVDDSQLPKDRFSAERLKGVDSTLKIQPAELGDSAVYLCASSVGNNYEQYFGPGTRLTVT.

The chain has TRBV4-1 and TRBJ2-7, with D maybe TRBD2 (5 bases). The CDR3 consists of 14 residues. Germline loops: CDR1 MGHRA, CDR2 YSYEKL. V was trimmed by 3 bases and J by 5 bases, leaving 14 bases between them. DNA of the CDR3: TGCGCCAGCAGCCATACCGCGGGTTTCGACGAGCAGTACTTC. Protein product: CASSHTAGFDEQYF.

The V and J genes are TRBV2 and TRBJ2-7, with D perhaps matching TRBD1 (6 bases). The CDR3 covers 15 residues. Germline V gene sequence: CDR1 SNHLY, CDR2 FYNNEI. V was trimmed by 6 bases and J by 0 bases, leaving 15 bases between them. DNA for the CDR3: TGTGCCAGCAGCGAGGACAGAACCTACTCCTACGAGCAGTACTTC. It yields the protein CASSEDRTYSYEQYF.

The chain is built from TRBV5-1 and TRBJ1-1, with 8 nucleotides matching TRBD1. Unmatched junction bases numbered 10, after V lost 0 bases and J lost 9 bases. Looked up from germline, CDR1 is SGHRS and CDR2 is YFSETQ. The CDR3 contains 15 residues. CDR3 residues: CASSLDLGTGGQAFF. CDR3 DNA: TGCGCCAGCAGCTTGGACCTAGGGACAGGTGGACAAGCTTTCTTT.

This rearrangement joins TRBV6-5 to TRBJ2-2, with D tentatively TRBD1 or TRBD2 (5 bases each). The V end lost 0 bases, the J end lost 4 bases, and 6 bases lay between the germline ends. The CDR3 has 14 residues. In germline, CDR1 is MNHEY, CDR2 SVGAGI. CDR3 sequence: CASSYSGTTGELFF. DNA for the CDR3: TGTGCCAGCAGTTACTCAGGGACCACCGGGGAGCTGTTTTTT.

The CDR3 is CASSDWQSYEQYF. The CDR3 nucleotides are TGTGCCAGCAGTGATTGGCAGTCCTACGAGCAGTACTTC. The chain couples TRBV25-1 to TRBJ2-7; D not certain. The CDR3 is 13 amino acids. Germline V gene data show CDR1 as MGHDK and CDR2 as SYGVNS. Trimming left V 3 bases short and J 1 base short, with 7 bases between.

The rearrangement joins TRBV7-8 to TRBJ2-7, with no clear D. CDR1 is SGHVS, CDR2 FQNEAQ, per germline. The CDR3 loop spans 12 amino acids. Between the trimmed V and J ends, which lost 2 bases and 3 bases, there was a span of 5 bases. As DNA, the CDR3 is TGTGCCAGCAGCTTAAGCGACTACGAGCAGTACTTC. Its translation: CASSLSDYEQYF.

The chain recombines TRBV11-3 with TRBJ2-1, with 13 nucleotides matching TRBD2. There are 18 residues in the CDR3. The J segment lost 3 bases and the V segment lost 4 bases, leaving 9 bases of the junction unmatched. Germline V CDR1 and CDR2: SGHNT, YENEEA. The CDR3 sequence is CASSSGLAGRRNYNEQFF. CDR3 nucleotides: TGTGCCAGCAGCTCGGGACTAGCGGGGCGAAGAAACTACAATGAGCAGTTCTTC.

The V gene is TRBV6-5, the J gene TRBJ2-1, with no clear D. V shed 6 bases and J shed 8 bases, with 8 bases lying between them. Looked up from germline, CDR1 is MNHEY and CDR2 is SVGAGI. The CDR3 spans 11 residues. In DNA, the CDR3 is TGTGCCAGCAGAAGCAGTGATGAGCAGTTCTTC. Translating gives CASRSSDEQFF.

In DNA, the CDR3 is TGTGCCAGCAGCTTGGCCCGATTCTCAGGGGCTAGCACAGATACGCAGTATTTT. Its protein product is CASSLARFSGASTDTQYF. The chain is built from TRBV11-3 and TRBJ2-3; tentatively, D is TRBD1 (6 bases). V was trimmed by 3 bases and J by 0 bases, leaving 19 bases between them. Germline CDR1 is SGHNT and CDR2 is YENEEA. This CDR3 has 18 amino acids.

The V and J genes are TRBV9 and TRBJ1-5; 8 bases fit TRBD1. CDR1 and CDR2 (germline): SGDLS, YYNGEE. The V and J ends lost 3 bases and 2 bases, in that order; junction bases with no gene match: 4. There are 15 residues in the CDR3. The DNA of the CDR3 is TGTGCCAGCAGCGAAACGACAGGGGGCAATCAGCCCCAGCATTTT. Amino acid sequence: CASSETTGGNQPQHF.

The CDR3 is CASSSLAGFTYEQYF. Written as DNA, the CDR3 is TGTGCCAGCAGTTCCCTAGCGGGATTCACCTACGAGCAGTACTTC. The chain recombines TRBV27 with TRBJ2-7; 9 bases line up with TRBD2. This CDR3 has 15 amino acids. The germline V gene encodes CDR1 MNHEY and CDR2 SMNVEV (reference sequence). The V and J ends lost 4 bases and 2 bases, in that order; junction bases with no gene match: 6.

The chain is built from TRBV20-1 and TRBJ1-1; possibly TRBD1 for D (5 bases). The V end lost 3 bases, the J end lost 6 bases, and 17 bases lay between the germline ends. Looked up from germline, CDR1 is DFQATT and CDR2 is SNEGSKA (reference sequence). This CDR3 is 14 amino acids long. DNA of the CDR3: TGCAGTGCTAGTCAACAGGATCTAGGGGCTGAAGCTTTCTTT. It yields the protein CSASQQDLGAEAFF.

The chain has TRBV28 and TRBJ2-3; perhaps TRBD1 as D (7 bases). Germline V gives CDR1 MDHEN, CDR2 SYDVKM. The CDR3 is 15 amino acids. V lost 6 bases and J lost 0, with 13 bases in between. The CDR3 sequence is CASSPGGLSTDTQYF. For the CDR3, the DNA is TGTGCCAGCAGCCCAGGGGGACTTAGCACAGATACGCAGTATTTT.

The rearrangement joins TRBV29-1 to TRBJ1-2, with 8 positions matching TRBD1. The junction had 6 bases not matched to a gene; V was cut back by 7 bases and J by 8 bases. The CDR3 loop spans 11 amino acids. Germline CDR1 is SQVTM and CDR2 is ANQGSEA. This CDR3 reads CSDDRGGGYTF. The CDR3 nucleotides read TGCAGCGACGACAGGGGTGGAGGCTACACCTTC.

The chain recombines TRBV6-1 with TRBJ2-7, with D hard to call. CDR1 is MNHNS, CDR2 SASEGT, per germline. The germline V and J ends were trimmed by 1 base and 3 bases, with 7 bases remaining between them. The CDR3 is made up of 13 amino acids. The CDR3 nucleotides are TGTGCCAGCAGTGAAGGGGCAGACTACGAGCAGTACTTC. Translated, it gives CASSEGADYEQYF.

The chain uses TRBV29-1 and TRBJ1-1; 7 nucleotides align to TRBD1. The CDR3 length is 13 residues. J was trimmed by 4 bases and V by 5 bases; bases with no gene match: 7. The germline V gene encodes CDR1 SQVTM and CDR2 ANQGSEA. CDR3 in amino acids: CSVLTGFGTEAFF. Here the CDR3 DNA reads TGCAGCGTTTTGACAGGGTTTGGCACTGAAGCTTTCTTT.

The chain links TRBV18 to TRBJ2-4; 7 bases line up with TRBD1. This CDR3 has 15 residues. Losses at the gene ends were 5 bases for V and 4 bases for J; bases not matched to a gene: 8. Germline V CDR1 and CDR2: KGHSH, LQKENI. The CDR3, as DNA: TGTGCCAGCTCAAGCAGGGGGATTCAGAAAAACATTCAGTACTTC. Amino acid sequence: CASSSRGIQKNIQYF.

CDR3 nucleotides: TGTGCCATCAGTGAGTTAGGGAGCAATCAGCCCCAGCATTTT. Translating gives CAISELGSNQPQHF. The rearrangement links TRBV10-3 to TRBJ1-5; no reliable D call. The CDR3 runs to 14 residues. Germline CDR1 and CDR2: ENHRY and SYGVKD. V was clipped by 1 base and J by 1 base, with 5 bases between them.

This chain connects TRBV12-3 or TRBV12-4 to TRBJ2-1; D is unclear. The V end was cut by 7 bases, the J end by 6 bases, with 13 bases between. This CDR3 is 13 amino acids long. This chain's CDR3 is CASIDILLNEQFF. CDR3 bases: TGTGCCAGCATCGATATACTCCTCAATGAGCAGTTCTTC.

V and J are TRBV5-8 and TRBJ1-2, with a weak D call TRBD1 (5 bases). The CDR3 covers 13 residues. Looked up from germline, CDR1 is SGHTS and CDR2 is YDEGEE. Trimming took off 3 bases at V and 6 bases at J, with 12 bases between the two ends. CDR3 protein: CASSWMRGDGYTF. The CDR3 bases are TGTGCCAGCAGCTGGATGAGGGGCGATGGCTACACCTTC.

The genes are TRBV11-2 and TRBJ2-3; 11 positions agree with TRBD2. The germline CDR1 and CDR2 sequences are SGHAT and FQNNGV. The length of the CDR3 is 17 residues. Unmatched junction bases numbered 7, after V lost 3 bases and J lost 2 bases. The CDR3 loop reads CASSLGTGLAVTDTQYF. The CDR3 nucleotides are TGTGCCAGCAGCTTGGGTACGGGACTAGCGGTCACAGATACGCAGTATTTT.

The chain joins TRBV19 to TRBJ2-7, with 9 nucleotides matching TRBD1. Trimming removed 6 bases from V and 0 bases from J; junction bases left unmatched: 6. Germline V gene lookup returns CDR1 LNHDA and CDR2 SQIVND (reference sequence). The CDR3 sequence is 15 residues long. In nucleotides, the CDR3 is TGTGCCAGTAGGGTGGGGACAGGGAGCTCCTACGAGCAGTACTTC. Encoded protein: CASRVGTGSSYEQYF.

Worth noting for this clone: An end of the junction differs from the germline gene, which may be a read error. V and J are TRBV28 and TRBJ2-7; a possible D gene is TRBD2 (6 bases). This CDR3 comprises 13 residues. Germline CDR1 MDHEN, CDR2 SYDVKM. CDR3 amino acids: CASRTGLTYEQYF. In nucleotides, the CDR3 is TGCGCCAGCAGAACAGGACTAACCTACGAGCAGTACTTC.

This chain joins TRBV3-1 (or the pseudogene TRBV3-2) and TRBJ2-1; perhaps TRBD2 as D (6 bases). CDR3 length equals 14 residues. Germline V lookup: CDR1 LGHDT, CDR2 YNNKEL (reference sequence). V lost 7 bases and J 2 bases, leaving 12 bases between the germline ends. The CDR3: CASIGSGPYNEQFF. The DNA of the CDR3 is TGTGCCAGCATAGGTAGCGGACCCTACAATGAGCAGTTCTTC.

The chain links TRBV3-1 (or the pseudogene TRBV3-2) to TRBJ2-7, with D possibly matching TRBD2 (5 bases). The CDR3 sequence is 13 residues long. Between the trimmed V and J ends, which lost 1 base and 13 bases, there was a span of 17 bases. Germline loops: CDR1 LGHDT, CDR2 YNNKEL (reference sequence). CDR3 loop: CASSQAQEALYYF. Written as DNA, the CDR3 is TGTGCCAGCAGCCAAGCGCAGGAGGCTTTATACTACTTC.

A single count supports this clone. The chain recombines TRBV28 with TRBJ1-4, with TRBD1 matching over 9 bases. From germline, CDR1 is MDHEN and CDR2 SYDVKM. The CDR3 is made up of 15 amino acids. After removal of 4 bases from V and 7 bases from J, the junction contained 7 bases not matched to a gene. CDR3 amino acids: CASSSNRDRAEKLFF. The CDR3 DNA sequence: TGTGCCAGCAGTTCCAATAGGGACAGGGCTGAAAAACTGTTTTTT.

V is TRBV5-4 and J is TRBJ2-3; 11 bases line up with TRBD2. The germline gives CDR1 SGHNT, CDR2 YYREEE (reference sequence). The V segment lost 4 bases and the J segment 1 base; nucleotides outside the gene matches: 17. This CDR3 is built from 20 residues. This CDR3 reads CASSLGGLAEALFGTDTQYF. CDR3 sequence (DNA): TGTGCCAGCAGCCTTGGGGGACTAGCGGAGGCCCTCTTTGGCACAGATACGCAGTATTTT. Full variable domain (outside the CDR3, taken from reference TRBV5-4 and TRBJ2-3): ETGVTQSPTHLIKTRGQQVTLRCSSQSGHNTVSWYQQALGQGPQFIFQYYREEENGRGNFPPRFSGLQFPNYSSELNVNALELDDSALYLCASSLGGLAEALFGTDTQYFGPGTRLTVL.

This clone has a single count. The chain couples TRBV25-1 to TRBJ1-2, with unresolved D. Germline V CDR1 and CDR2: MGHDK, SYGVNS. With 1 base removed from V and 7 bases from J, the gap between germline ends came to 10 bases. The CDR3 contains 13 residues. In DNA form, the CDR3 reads TGTGCCAGCAGTGAATGGAACTCCCGTGGCTACACCTTC. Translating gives CASSEWNSRGYTF.